Each of the 19 T cell receptor beta chains below was sequenced from the same sample in a study of beta chain features in type 1 diabetes. Study results and caveats: Moderate yet significant TCRB CDR3 shortening was seen in Type 1 diabetes patients in all four CD4+ subsets.

Their target antigens are unknown. Expressed TCRB transcripts were sequenced because the isolated RNA had all been reverse transcribed beforehand. Sequencing was performed with immunoSEQ multiplex PCR; in TCRdb, only in-frame clones are kept and a portion is missing. The data contain some 190,000 clones, 6.5% to 8.5% of them singletons. Sequenced input: central memory CD4+ T cells from blood. The receptors derive from a man younger than 35 with type 1 diabetes.

This clone was seen a few times. The chain carries TRBV28 and TRBJ1-1; D is possibly TRBD1 (5 bases). V lost 6 bases to trimming and J lost 10 bases, with 18 bases between them. Germline assignment: CDR1 MDHEN and CDR2 SYDVKM. The CDR3 sequence is 13 residues long. CDR3 nucleotide sequence: TGTGCCAGCAGACGGACAACTGGGTCTGCAGCTTTCTTT. Translating it yields CASRRTTGSAAFF.

This CDR3 is CASSLFVTSGRTETQYF. The CDR3 DNA is TGTGCCAGCAGCTTATTTGTGACTAGCGGGAGGACGGAGACCCAGTACTTC. The chain combines TRBV5-6 with TRBJ2-5; 13 bases agree with TRBD2. The germline gives CDR1 SGHDT, CDR2 YYEEEE. The trim removed 2 bases at V and 5 bases at J, leaving 9 bases unmatched. The CDR3 has 17 residues.

The chain couples TRBV2 to TRBJ1-1; 8 bases are a match to TRBD1. Germline values: CDR1 SNHLY, CDR2 FYNNEI. The J segment lost 2 bases and the V segment lost 6 bases, leaving 2 bases of the junction unmatched. The CDR3 sequence is 13 residues long. The CDR3 here is CASRQGGNTEAFF. The CDR3 coding sequence is TGTGCCAGCAGACAGGGGGGCAACACTGAAGCTTTCTTT.

V gene TRBV5-1 combines with J gene TRBJ2-3; the match to TRBD2 covers 7 bases. Germline trimming cut 4 bases from V and 5 bases from J; bases unmatched to any gene: 10. The germline CDR1 and CDR2 sequences are SGHRS and YFSETQ. The CDR3 totals 15 residues. CDR3 DNA: TGCGCCAGCAGCCCCCAGGCGGGAGTGGGAGATACGCAGTATTTT. It yields the protein CASSPQAGVGDTQYF.

This clone was counted a few times. The chain links TRBV9 to TRBJ1-1, with 7 bases lining up with TRBD1. The CDR3 length is 13 residues. The V and J ends lost 2 bases and 4 bases, in that order; junction bases with no gene match: 2. Germline lookup yields CDR1 SGDLS and CDR2 YYNGEE. The CDR3, as DNA: TGTGCCAGCAGCGTCAGGGGGAGCACTGAAGCTTTCTTT. Protein sequence: CASSVRGSTEAFF.

The gene calls are TRBV27 and TRBJ2-7, with unresolved D. This CDR3 spans 14 amino acids. Germline lookup yields CDR1 MNHEY and CDR2 SMNVEV (reference sequence). The V end was cut by 6 bases, the J end by 5 bases, with 17 bases between. The CDR3 region has the DNA TGTGCCAGCAGACATTCCCAGTTCCGGGACGAGCAGTACTTC. Its protein is CASRHSQFRDEQYF.

This clone was seen more than once but under ten times. This chain joins TRBV20-1 and TRBJ2-7; perhaps TRBD1 as D (6 bases). V lost 7 bases and J 5 bases, leaving 12 bases between the germline ends. CDR1 is DFQATT, CDR2 SNEGSKA, per germline (reference sequence). The CDR3 spans 11 residues. The CDR3 protein is CSVSQGNEQYF. CDR3 sequence (DNA): TGCAGTGTGAGTCAGGGGAACGAGCAGTACTTC.

CDR3 nucleotide sequence: TGTGCCAGTAGTATAGCACTAGCGGGGATCTCTGGGGCCAACGTCCTGACTTTC. Translating it yields CASSIALAGISGANVLTF. The V and J genes are TRBV19 and TRBJ2-6; 10 bases are a match to TRBD2. Germline trimming cut 1 base from V and 0 bases from J; bases unmatched to any gene: 3. CDR1 is LNHDA and CDR2 is SQIVND in the germline V gene (reference sequence). There are 18 residues in the CDR3.

The chain carries TRBV19 and TRBJ2-7, with D unclear. CDR1 LNHDA and CDR2 SQIVND come from the germline V gene (reference sequence). This CDR3 is built from 13 residues. V was clipped by 5 bases and J by 2 bases, with 10 bases between them. The CDR3 DNA is TGTGCCAGTAGTGGGCGAGACCCCTACGAGCAGTACTTC. This encodes CASSGRDPYEQYF. The variable domain in full, completed from reference TRBV19 and TRBJ2-7, reads DGGITQSPKYLFRKEGQNVTLSCEQNLNHDAMYWYRQDPGQGLRLIYYSQIVNDFQKGDIAEGYSVSREKKESFPLTVTSAQKNPTAFYLCASSGRDPYEQYFGPGTRLTVT.

This clone showed up just a few times. The CDR3 loop is CASSHDPRGSRAEQFF. For the CDR3, the DNA is TGTGCCAGCAGCCATGATCCGCGGGGGAGTCGGGCTGAGCAGTTCTTC. The chain couples TRBV4-2 to TRBJ2-1; 7 positions agree with TRBD2. CDR3 size: 16 residues. CDR1 LGHNA and CDR2 YNFKEQ come from the germline V gene. The V and J ends lost 3 bases and 9 bases, in that order; junction bases with no gene match: 14.

This clone has at least ten counts. The J gene is TRBJ2-5, the V gene TRBV11-2, with D possibly TRBD1 on 5 matching bases. Germline V gives CDR1 SGHAT, CDR2 FQNNGV. The V and J ends lost 1 base and 7 bases respectively, with 16 bases between them. The CDR3 has 15 residues. The CDR3 loop reads CASSLGGHRGSTQYF. CDR3 coding DNA: TGTGCCAGCAGCTTAGGCGGACATAGGGGATCGACCCAGTACTTC.

The chain uses TRBV2 and TRBJ1-4; the D gene is possibly TRBD1 (5 bases). V was cut by 7 bases and J by 8 bases, with 17 bases left in between. This CDR3 is 14 amino acids long. Germline lookup yields CDR1 SNHLY and CDR2 FYNNEI. The CDR3 protein is CASIRGPGDEKLFF. CDR3 DNA sequence: TGTGCCAGCATACGCGGCCCGGGGGACGAAAAACTGTTTTTT.

This clone was seen a handful of times. This chain joins TRBV5-1 and TRBJ2-7; TRBD2 matches at 7 bases. The CDR3 consists of 14 residues. Germline-derived CDR1 and CDR2 are SGHRS and YFSETQ. Losses at the gene ends were 2 bases for V and 3 bases for J; bases not matched to a gene: 5. CDR3 in amino acids: CASSFGGRVYEQYF. The CDR3 nucleotides are TGCGCCAGCAGCTTTGGAGGGAGGGTCTACGAGCAGTACTTC.

This chain connects TRBV9 to TRBJ1-2, with 7 bases that match TRBD1. Per germline, CDR1 SGDLS and CDR2 YYNGEE. The trim removed 0 bases at V and 1 base at J, leaving 3 bases unmatched. The CDR3 is 15 amino acids. CDR3 sequence reads: CASSVGGTVNYGYTF. CDR3 nucleotide sequence: TGTGCCAGCAGCGTAGGCGGGACAGTTAACTATGGCTACACCTTC.

This clone was seen more than once but under ten times. The J gene is TRBJ2-3, the V gene TRBV5-6; 9 positions agree with TRBD2. The CDR3 has 16 residues. The J segment lost 2 bases and the V segment lost 5 bases, leaving 9 bases of the junction unmatched. The germline gives CDR1 SGHDT, CDR2 YYEEEE. Written as DNA, the CDR3 is TGTGCCAGCAGTTCCCGCGGGGGGGCATACACAGATACGCAGTATTTT. It translates to CASSSRGGAYTDTQYF. Supplemented by reference TRBV5-6 and TRBJ2-3, the full variable domain reads DAGVTQSPTHLIKTRGQQVTLRCSPKSGHDTVSWYQQALGQGPQFIFQYYEEEERQRGNFPDRFSGHQFPNYSSELNVNALLLGDSALYLCASSSRGGAYTDTQYFGPGTRLTVL.

This clone was detected only a few times. The chain has TRBV7-2 and TRBJ2-3, with 8 bases lining up with TRBD1. The ends lost 5 bases at V and 5 bases at J; junction bases unmatched: 6. Germline V gene data show CDR1 as SGHTA and CDR2 as FQGNSA. The CDR3 runs to 14 residues. The CDR3 bases are TGTGCCAGCAGCCCGGACAGGGTTGGAGATACGCAGTATTTT. It encodes CASSPDRVGDTQYF.

This chain joins TRBV30 and TRBJ2-4, with 7 bases that match TRBD2. V dropped 1 base and J dropped 3; count of bases not matched to a gene: 15. The CDR3 covers 18 residues. CDR1 is GTSNPN and CDR2 is SVGIG in the germline V gene (reference sequence). As DNA, the CDR3 is TGTGCCTGGAGTGCCGGCAGTTGGCGGGAGAGTGGCAAAAACATTCAGTACTTC. Protein product: CAWSAGSWRESGKNIQYF. The full variable domain, its missing parts supplied by reference TRBV30 and TRBJ2-4, is SQTIHQWPATLVQPVGSPLSLECTVEGTSNPNLYWYRQAAGRGLQLLFYSVGIGQISSEVPQNLSASRPQDRQFILSSKKLLLSDSGFYLCAWSAGSWRESGKNIQYFGAGTRLSVL.

The rearrangement uses TRBV6-4 and TRBJ1-2; no firm D call. Looked up from germline, CDR1 is MRHNA and CDR2 is SNTAGT. V was trimmed by 2 bases and J by 4 bases, leaving 14 bases between them. The CDR3 is 15 residues long. The CDR3 region has the DNA TGTGCCAGCAGTGACGGAGGAGGGAAAGGCTATGGCTACACCTTC. This encodes CASSDGGGKGYGYTF.

This clone has just a few counts. V usage is TRBV2 and J usage is TRBJ2-2; D is undetermined. The V and J ends lost 2 bases and 0 bases respectively, with 7 bases between them. The germline V gene encodes CDR1 SNHLY and CDR2 FYNNEI. The CDR3 has 15 amino acids. This CDR3 reads CASSETQSNTGELFF. DNA for the CDR3: TGTGCCAGCAGTGAAACACAGTCGAACACCGGGGAGCTGTTTTTT.